A single sample is the source of the 23 T cell receptor beta chains below, sequenced in a study of T-cell memory formation after mild COVID-19. TCRdb reanalysed the 5' RACE reads using MiXCR and keeps one entry per CDR3 protein. Of 40,000 to 60,000 distinct CDR3 sequences listed, around 12% were seen once; the top ten hold roughly 22%. Specimen: PBMCs or a T cell subset sorted from them (not recorded which). Receptors originate from a man between 18 and 35 years old who had mild COVID-19 (a few samples of this study predate the infection). Cell type and time point are not known.

This clonotype was counted only a few times. This chain connects TRBV12-3 or TRBV12-4 to TRBJ1-1; TRBD1 matches 8 bases. V lost 1 base, J lost 4 bases, and 2 bases stayed unmatched. The CDR3 loop spans 14 amino acids. As DNA, the CDR3 is TGTGCCAGCAGTTTAGGAGACAGGGGCACTGAAGCTTTCTTT. This codes for CASSLGDRGTEAFF.

The V gene is TRBV12-3 or TRBV12-4, the J gene TRBJ2-1, with 9 bases matching TRBD1. V trimming: 5 bases; J trimming: 9 bases; junction bases outside the gene matches: 5. The CDR3 loop spans 13 amino acids. The CDR3 DNA is TGTGCCAGCAGTGGGACAGGGTGGAGTGAGCAGTTCTTC. It translates to CASSGTGWSEQFF.

This clonotype was seen a few times. The CDR3 DNA reads as TGTGCCAGCAGTGTTCAGGGGGCGAGAAATGAGCAGTTCTTC. It is translated as CASSVQGARNEQFF. This chain links TRBV2 with TRBJ2-1; 8 bases match TRBD1. The J segment lost 7 bases and the V segment lost 4 bases, leaving 6 bases of the junction unmatched. CDR3 length equals 14 residues. Germline V CDR1 and CDR2: SNHLY, FYNNEI.

This clonotype was seen at least ten times. The chain has TRBV7-2 and TRBJ1-4; D is possibly TRBD1 (6 bases). The germline CDR1 and CDR2 sequences are SGHTA and FQGNSA. V gave up 2 bases and J gave up 0 bases, with 7 bases separating them. The CDR3 loop spans 15 amino acids. This CDR3 is CASSLTGSTNEKLFF. The CDR3 DNA is TGTGCCAGCAGCTTAACAGGGTCAACTAATGAAAAACTGTTTTTT.

The chain recombines TRBV5-1 with TRBJ1-4, with D possibly matching TRBD1 (5 bases). V dropped 4 bases and J dropped 4 bases, with 11 bases sitting between them. The CDR3 is 14 amino acids. Germline V gene data show CDR1 as SGHRS and CDR2 as YFSETQ. The CDR3 nucleotides are TGCGCCAGCAGCCCGGGGGGACTTAATGAAAAACTGTTTTTT. Protein sequence: CASSPGGLNEKLFF. Based on the CDR3 plus reference TRBV5-1 and TRBJ1-4, the full variable domain is KAGVTQTPRYLIKTRGQQVTLSCSPISGHRSVSWYQQTPGQGLQFLFEYFSETQRNKGNFPGRFSGRQFSNSRSEMNVSTLELGDSALYLCASSPGGLNEKLFFGSGTQLSVL.

The chain employs TRBV12-3 or TRBV12-4 and TRBJ2-7; D is undetermined. The CDR3 has 15 residues. The V end lost 3 bases, the J end lost 2 bases, and 14 bases lay between the germline ends. CDR3 in DNA: TGTGCCAGCAGTTTCAGAACAGCCAAGACCTACGAGCAGTACTTC. It is translated as CASSFRTAKTYEQYF.

This clonotype occurred a few times. The chain combines TRBV7-2 with TRBJ2-3; 8 bases line up with TRBD2. With 5 bases clipped from V and 7 bases from J, the junction kept 5 bases outside the gene matches. The CDR3 sequence is 13 residues long. CDR1 and CDR2 from the germline V gene are SGHTA and FQGNSA. CDR3 nucleotide sequence: TGTGCCAGCAGCATACCGGGGGGGCATACGCAGTATTTT. Its protein product is CASSIPGGHTQYF.

This clonotype was seen only a few times. The CDR3 bases are TGTGCCAGCAGCCAGCACCGCCTGGGTAATGAGCAGTTCTTC. It is translated as CASSQHRLGNEQFF. The chain uses TRBV7-9 and TRBJ2-1; the D is unclear. The CDR3 runs to 14 residues. V was trimmed by 5 bases and J by 7 bases, leaving 15 bases between them. The V gene's germline CDR1 is SEHNR and CDR2 FQNEAQ (reference sequence).

The chain employs TRBV27 and TRBJ2-7; D might be TRBD2 (7 bases). V dropped 4 bases and J dropped 1 base, with 11 bases sitting between them. Germline assignment: CDR1 MNHEY and CDR2 SMNVEV (reference sequence). This CDR3 spans 14 amino acids. Written as DNA, the CDR3 is TGTGCCAGCAGTTCCAGCGGGACATCCTACGAGCAGTACTTC. Translation: CASSSSGTSYEQYF.

This clonotype was seen a handful of times. The gene calls are TRBV2 and TRBJ2-1, with TRBD2 matching 13 bases. J lost 10 bases, V lost 6 bases, and 9 bases had no gene match. Germline V gene data show CDR1 as SNHLY and CDR2 as FYNNEI. The CDR3 sequence is 15 residues long. CDR3 in amino acids: CASSGTSGGGGEQFF. The CDR3, as DNA: TGTGCCAGCAGCGGTACTAGCGGGGGGGGCGGAGAGCAGTTCTTC.

This rearrangement joins TRBV28 to TRBJ2-6; a weak D match, TRBD2 (7 bases). CDR3 size: 19 residues. CDR1 is MDHEN and CDR2 is SYDVKM in the germline V gene. V dropped 6 bases and J dropped 2 bases, with 23 bases sitting between them. The CDR3 nucleotides read TGTGCCAGCAGCACCGTGGGAGGGGGTCTTTCAACTGGGGCCAACGTCCTGACTTTC. It encodes CASSTVGGGLSTGANVLTF.

This chain connects TRBV6-2 or TRBV6-3 to TRBJ2-7; D is unclear. The germline V gene encodes CDR1 MNHEY and CDR2 SVGEGT. The CDR3 totals 17 residues. Trimming stripped 6 bases from V and 1 base from J, with 22 bases between. Here the CDR3 reads CASSPRRNMLESYEQYV. For the CDR3, the DNA is TGTGCCAGCAGCCCCCGACGTAATATGTTGGAGTCCTACGAGCAGTACGTC.

This clonotype turned up a few times. V and J are TRBV20-1 and TRBJ2-3, with 10 bases matching TRBD2. The germline CDR1 and CDR2 sequences are DFQATT and SNEGSKA (reference sequence). The V segment lost 4 bases and the J segment 0 bases; nucleotides outside the gene matches: 7. CDR3 length: 16 amino acids. The CDR3 region has the DNA TGCAGTGCTACATACCCGGGACTAGCGAGCACAGATACGCAGTATTTT. The encoded protein is CSATYPGLASTDTQYF.

This clonotype has a handful of counts. The chain links TRBV5-1 to TRBJ2-6; D perhaps matches TRBD1 (6 bases). The CDR3 is 14 amino acids. V was trimmed by 7 bases and J by 4 bases, leaving 12 bases between them. The germline V gene has CDR1 SGHRS and CDR2 YFSETQ. CDR3 loop: CASRQAGGANVLTF. For the CDR3, the DNA is TGCGCCAGCCGACAGGCCGGCGGGGCCAACGTCCTGACTTTC.

This chain connects TRBV11-2 to TRBJ1-1; D is possibly TRBD1 (5 bases). The CDR3 has 14 amino acids. Per germline, CDR1 SGHAT and CDR2 FQNNGV. V lost 0 bases to trimming and J lost 10 bases, with 15 bases between them. The CDR3: CASSLEIGRAGAFF. DNA of the CDR3: TGTGCCAGCAGCTTAGAGATAGGCAGGGCCGGAGCTTTCTTT.

This clonotype showed up just a few times. The rearrangement uses TRBV5-1 and TRBJ1-1, with D possibly TRBD1 on 5 matching bases. The V and J ends lost 2 bases and 4 bases respectively, with 12 bases between them. CDR1 is SGHRS and CDR2 is YFSETQ in the germline V gene. The CDR3 is 14 residues long. The CDR3 nucleotides read TGCGCCAGCAGCTTCCAGGGCTACGGCACTGAAGCTTTCTTT. It encodes CASSFQGYGTEAFF.

This clonotype was counted many times. This CDR3 reads CASSAGTDNTEAFF. For the CDR3, the DNA is TGTGCCAGCTCAGCCGGGACAGATAACACTGAAGCTTTCTTT. The chain carries TRBV18 and TRBJ1-1; 7 bases agree with TRBD1. The trim removed 5 bases at V and 2 bases at J, leaving 5 bases unmatched. Germline V CDR1 and CDR2: KGHSH, LQKENI. The CDR3 runs to 14 residues.

At least ten counts were recorded for this clonotype. Possible read error: a much larger clone is one base away. The CDR3 spells CASSQTSGGANEQFF. The CDR3 bases are TGTGCCAGCAGCCAAACTAGCGGGGGGGCCAATGAGCAGTTCTTC. The chain links TRBV4-2 to TRBJ2-1, with 13 bases fitting TRBD2. CDR1 LGHNA and CDR2 YNFKEQ come from the germline V gene. The CDR3 runs 15 residues. Germline trimming cut 2 bases from V and 6 bases from J; bases unmatched to any gene: 1.

V and J are TRBV9 and TRBJ1-6; 7 nucleotides match TRBD1. V was pared by 3 bases and J by 11 bases, with 14 bases of the junction left unmatched. Per germline, CDR1 SGDLS and CDR2 YYNGEE. This CDR3 is built from 16 residues. The CDR3 is CASSGEDRSGYAPLHF. The CDR3 nucleotides are TGTGCCAGCAGCGGGGAGGACAGGTCGGGTTATGCACCCCTCCACTTT.

This clonotype has more than one count but fewer than ten. The V gene is TRBV2, the J gene TRBJ2-5; 9 bases agree with TRBD2. The CDR3 is 14 residues long. Germline lookup yields CDR1 SNHLY and CDR2 FYNNEI. Germline trimming cut 9 bases from V and 3 bases from J; bases unmatched to any gene: 8. The CDR3 reads CARRGRLAEETQYF. CDR3 sequence (DNA): TGTGCCAGACGGGGGAGACTAGCGGAAGAGACCCAGTACTTC.

This clonotype was observed a handful of times. The chain joins TRBV5-8 to TRBJ2-1; no definite D call. Trimming pared 4 bases from V and 10 bases from J, leaving 12 bases between. The V gene's germline CDR1 is SGHTS and CDR2 YDEGEE. This CDR3 spans 12 amino acids. CDR3 in amino acids: CASSPSGLEQFF. DNA for the CDR3: TGTGCCAGCAGCCCTAGTGGGTTGGAGCAGTTCTTC.

This clonotype occurred many times. The V call is TRBV5-1, the J call TRBJ1-4, with 7 bases matching TRBD1. Looked up from germline, CDR1 is SGHRS and CDR2 is YFSETQ. The CDR3 is 16 residues long. The V gene end was trimmed by 4 bases and the J gene end by 8 bases; junction bases not matched to a gene: 14. CDR3 region: CASSNTIQGSGEKLFF. The CDR3 bases are TGCGCCAGCAGCAACACGATACAGGGGTCGGGGGAAAAACTGTTTTTT.

The chain joins TRBV5-1 to TRBJ1-5, with D possibly TRBD1 on 5 matching bases. Germline assignment: CDR1 SGHRS and CDR2 YFSETQ. With 0 bases removed from V and 7 bases from J, the gap between germline ends came to 14 bases. The CDR3 has 15 residues. The CDR3: CASSLGDGPGQPQHF. The CDR3 DNA is TGCGCCAGCAGCTTGGGGGACGGTCCGGGACAGCCCCAGCATTTT.